These T cell receptor beta chains were read from a single sample in a study of response to subunit inactivated influenza vaccine. TCRdb re-analysed the RT-PCR reads in MiXCR, keeping a single row per CDR3 protein. The top ten clones hold 7.5% to 9% of a sample with roughly 710,000 distinct CDR3 sequences, 14% of them seen once. The sample here was PBMCs from blood, taken roughly 2 weeks before vaccination. Receptors originate from a man aged 50 or older who received an inactivated influenza vaccine. The CDR3 runs from the conserved cysteine through the conserved F or W. D genes are given only for firm matches. A clone size is listed for some rows: how often the clone was seen (once, few, many), or a class if it is expanded.

>.|.|TRBV20-1|TRBJ2-1
TGCAGCCTACACCGAGTGCGGAATGAGCAGTTCTTC
CSLHRVRNEQFF
>.|.|TRBV18|TRBJ2-5
TGTGCCAGCTCACCACGTTCGGAGACCCAGTACTTC
CASSPRSETQYF
>many|TRBD2|TRBV4-1|TRBJ2-7
TGCTCAAATGGTGTCGATGGGACTAGCGGGAACTACGAGCAGTACTTC
CSNGVDGTSGNYEQYF
>.|TRBD2|TRBV30|TRBJ2-1
TGTGCCTGGGGGGGGGTGACATACAATGAGCAGTTCTTC
CAWGGVTYNEQFF
>.|.|TRBV7-9|TRBJ1-2
TGTGCCAGCAGCTTAGCGGGGATCTATGGCTACACCTTC
CASSLAGIYGYTF
>few|TRBD1|TRBV7-2|TRBJ2-1
TGTGCCAGCAGCCGGGACAGGTGGAACAATGAGCAGTTCTTC
CASSRDRWNNEQFF
>few|.|TRBV6-2/TRBV6-3|TRBJ2-1
TGTGCCAGCAGGCCAGGGAGTTTAGATGAGCAGTTCTTC
CASRPGSLDEQFF
>few|TRBD1|TRBV25-1|TRBJ2-5
TGTGCCAGCAGTGCCTTTCCCGGGACAGAGGGGGAGACCCAGTACTTC
CASSAFPGTEGETQYF
>few|.|TRBV7-2|TRBJ1-2
TGTGCCAGCAGCTTATTGGGGTTGGGCTATGGCTACACCTTC
CASSLLGLGYGYTF
>.|TRBD1|TRBV6-1|TRBJ2-6
TGTGCCAGCAGTAGGACAGGGTATGGGGCCAACGTCCTGACTTTC
CASSRTGYGANVLTF
>.|TRBD2|TRBV4-1|TRBJ2-3
TGCGCCAGCAGCCAAGATCCGTCCGGGGGGGGCTTAGATACGCAGTATTTT
CASSQDPSGGGLDTQYF
>many|TRBD1|TRBV3-1|TRBJ1-2
TGTGCCAGCAGCCAAGGCCCAGGGGGCGTTGAAGGCTACACCTTC
CASSQGPGGVEGYTF
>.|TRBD1|TRBV28|TRBJ2-3
TGTGCCAGCAACGACAGGGGGCTTGGAGATACGCAGTATTTT
CASNDRGLGDTQYF
>many|TRBD1|TRBV7-2|TRBJ1-5
TGTGCCAGCAGCCCGGGACAGGGTCCTAATCAGCCCCAGCATTTT
CASSPGQGPNQPQHF
>.|.|TRBV5-1|TRBJ1-5
TGCGCCAGCAGCCAGGACATGACCAGCAATCAGCCCCAGCATTTT
CASSQDMTSNQPQHF
>few|.|TRBV30|TRBJ1-2
TGTGCCTGGAGTGTACCGGAAGGGTTCCACAGGCAGGACGTCTTC
CAWSVPEGFHRQDVF
>many|.|TRBV6-1|TRBJ2-3
TGTGCCAGCAGTCGAGCCCGGCGGGGAGATGCGCAGTATTTT
CASSRARRGDAQYF
>few|.|TRBV2|TRBJ2-3
TGTGCCAGCAGTGCCCTCAGGTCTAGGCGGGCTAGCACAGATACGCAGTATTTT
CASSALRSRRASTDTQYF
>many|.|TRBV12-3/TRBV12-4|TRBJ2-5
TGCGCCAGCAGCTTAGGGGGTCAAGAGACCCAGTACTTC
CASSLGGQETQYF
>.|.|TRBV11-2|TRBJ1-1
TGTGCCAGCAGCTTAGGACAAGTCTCCACTGAAGCTTTCTTT
CASSLGQVSTEAFF
>many|TRBD2|TRBV6-5|TRBJ2-3
TGTGCCAGCAGTTACTCGATGCTGGCGGGAGGCCCAAAAGATACGCAGTATTTT
CASSYSMLAGGPKDTQYF
>.|TRBD1|TRBV5-1|TRBJ2-7
TGCGCCAGCAGCTTGTGGGACAGGGACTACGAGCAGTACTTC
CASSLWDRDYEQYF
>few|.|TRBV6-1|TRBJ1-2
TGTGCCAGCAGCCTTCTTCCCGGCTACACCTTC
CASSLLPGYTF
>.|TRBD1|TRBV29-1|TRBJ2-7
TGCAGCGTTTCCGGGACAGGGAGGGGAGAGCAGTACTTC
CSVSGTGRGEQYF
>.|TRBD1|TRBV10-3|TRBJ2-5
TGTGCCATCAGCCCACGACAGGGGTGGGAGGAGACCAAGTACTTC
CAISPRQGWEETKYF
>.|.|TRBV5-1|TRBJ2-7
TGCGCCAGTACAGGTGAGAGCTCCTACGAGCAGTACTTC
CASTGESSYEQYF